The following is a T cell receptor beta chain sequence with its context. A multiplex PCR was run with 60 Vbeta primers and 13 Jbeta primers. Profiling relied on immunoSEQ multiplex PCR, and the TCRdb table lists in-frame clones only, not all of them. The table includes approximately 190,000 clones, roughly four fifths detected once. These data are taken from a study of cytomegalovirus exposure and HLA in healthy donors. Germline V gives CDR1 SGHKS, CDR2 YYEKEE (reference sequence). J lost 5 bases, V lost 2 bases, and 6 bases had no gene match. There are 14 residues in the CDR3. This receptor was identified in a woman in her late teens or twenties in good health and CMV-seronegative. The V call is TRBV5-5, the J call TRBJ1-2; 7 nucleotides agree with TRBD1. Sequenced material: PBMCs. CDR3 region: CASSFATGDYGYTF. CDR3 in DNA: TGTGCCAGCAGCTTCGCCACAGGGGATTATGGCTACACCTTC.